This T cell receptor beta chain originates from a study of human T cells and chemical hapten exposure. As for the study in general: Diagnoses of alopecia areata, totalis or universalis occurred in mostly female patients.

The time point was: patch test 1, 2 weeks after DPC sensitization. Treatment of the sample: therapeutic diphenylcyclopropenone sensitization with weekly scalp DPC. General observations from the study: In comparison with controls, expanded TCRs gave rise to a significantly larger number of large CDR3 similarity clusters. There was a positive correlation between PT1 expanded TCR counts and patch test score.

Notes on this clonotype: The antigen is unknown.

Attachment of unique molecular identifiers to individual cDNA molecules was performed in the library. TCRdb reprocessed the RACE reads via MiXCR and lists one record per CDR3 protein. The sample lists some 190,000 distinct CDR3 sequences, approximately 20% occurring once. Material: whole blood, obtained in connection with sensitization to the hapten diphenylcyclopropenone (DPC). The receptor's source is a woman aged 50 to 60 with alopecia areata. Some clones in this sample may be carry-over from other donors' samples.

This CDR3 reads CASSFLRGDYNEQFF. The CDR3 nucleotides read TGTGCCAGCAGCTTTTTGAGGGGGGACTACAATGAGCAGTTCTTC. The chain employs TRBV7-9 and TRBJ2-1, with D perhaps matching TRBD1 or TRBD2 (6 bases each). Germline values: CDR1 SEHNR, CDR2 FQNEAQ (reference sequence). V dropped 3 bases and J dropped 3 bases, with 12 bases sitting between them. The CDR3 covers 15 residues.